This T cell receptor beta chain was profiled in a study of spatial heterogeneity in lung cancer. By proportion, this clonotype is medium-sized (0.01 to 0.1%). V shed 0 bases and J 2 bases; nucleotides not matched to a gene: 4. The length of the CDR3 is 14 residues. Germline assignment: CDR1 SQVTM and CDR2 ANQGSEA. Stated time point: sample taken at primary tumor resection. Unsorted whole RNA samples from tumor, nontumor lung or frozen PBMC were sequenced. The roughly 79 donors had untreated early-stage non-small cell lung cancer. Each TCR cDNA molecule bore a unique molecular identifier. TCRdb passed the 5' RACE reads through MiXCR, listing each CDR3 protein once. This sample has thousands of distinct CDR3 sequences, with about 24% found just once.

This clonotype was obtained from a male donor with early-stage non-small cell lung cancer. The sequencing here drew on PBMCs, taken at surgery. The V call is TRBV29-1, the J call TRBJ2-7; 7 bases match TRBD1. The CDR3 loop is CSVEDPGQTYEQYF. The CDR3 DNA reads as TGCAGCGTTGAAGATCCGGGACAGACCTACGAGCAGTACTTC.